This T cell receptor (beta chain) appears in the sequencing data of a study of cytotoxic CD8 clonotypes in ibrutinib-treated CLL. CDR1 and CDR2 (germline): SGDLS, YYNGEE. V was cut by 4 bases and J by 0 bases, with 11 bases left in between. This CDR3 comprises 14 residues. Profiled with immunoSEQ multiplex PCR; TCRdb holds only in-frame clones, not every one. Of about 140,000 clones listed, approximately 90% were seen once; the top ten hold about a tenth. The receptor was isolated from a human donor with chronic lymphocytic leukemia. The rearrangement joins TRBV9 to TRBJ2-7; D is possibly TRBD2 (5 bases). The sequenced sample was PBMCs, obtained after 12 months of ibrutinib treatment. DNA for the CDR3: TGTGCCAGCAGCCCCCGGGGAGACTCCTACGAGCAGTACTTC. Its protein is CASSPRGDSYEQYF. Full variable domain (remainder filled in from reference TRBV9 and TRBJ2-7): DSGVTQTPKHLITATGQRVTLRCSPRSGDLSVYWYQQSLDQGLQFLIQYYNGEERAKGNILERFSAQQFPDLHSELNLSSLELGDSALYFCASSPRGDSYEQYFGPGTRLTVT.